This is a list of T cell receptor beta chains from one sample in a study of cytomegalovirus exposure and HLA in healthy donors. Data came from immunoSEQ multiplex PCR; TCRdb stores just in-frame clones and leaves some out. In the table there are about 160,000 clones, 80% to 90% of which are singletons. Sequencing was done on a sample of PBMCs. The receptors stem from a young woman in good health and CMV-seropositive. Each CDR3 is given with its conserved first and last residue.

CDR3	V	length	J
CASSVTSGGKETQYF	TRBV9	15	TRBJ2-5
CASSRGQTYGYTF	TRBV7-2	13	TRBJ1-2
CASSFNHRGFEQYF	TRBV13	14	TRBJ2-7
CASSSGGPRETQYF	TRBV7-2	14	TRBJ2-5
CASSSRDIRSGNTIYF	TRBV7-9	16	TRBJ1-3
CASSLQGSAYEQYF	TRBV5-8	14	TRBJ2-7
CASSPGTGITGELFF	TRBV28	15	TRBJ2-2
CASSPDSLWIYGYTF	TRBV5-5	15	TRBJ1-2
CASSYSAGGVTDTQYF	TRBV6-5	16	TRBJ2-3
CASSPTWSTDTQYF	TRBV5-4	14	TRBJ2-3
CASSPGTGGQETQYF	TRBV18	15	TRBJ2-5
CASSLRDWRDYGYTF	TRBV7-8	15	TRBJ1-2
CASSLALAGTDTQYF	TRBV27	15	TRBJ2-3
CSVPLGGQALYGYTF	TRBV29-1	15	TRBJ1-2
CASRDNGPNTEAFF	TRBV25-1	14	TRBJ1-1
CASSYSSGTSGYEQYF	TRBV6-6	16	TRBJ2-7
CASRARGAGTDTQYF	TRBV6-1	15	TRBJ2-3
CASSQTGPSYNEQFF	TRBV4-3	15	TRBJ2-1
CASRGGYNEKLFF	TRBV25-1	13	TRBJ1-4
CASSLAGAFSYEQYF	TRBV2	15	TRBJ2-7
CASSLSGNSYNEQFF	TRBV18	15	TRBJ2-1
CASSQEVLTRDRGYYGYTF	TRBV4-2	19	TRBJ1-2
CASIQRQPNTGELFF	TRBV6-4	15	TRBJ2-2
CAWSVYLLAGGTDTQYF	TRBV30	17	TRBJ2-3
CASSLPPWRGVLTDTQYF	TRBV7-2	18	TRBJ2-3
CASTPGQGSYEQYF	TRBV19	14	TRBJ2-7